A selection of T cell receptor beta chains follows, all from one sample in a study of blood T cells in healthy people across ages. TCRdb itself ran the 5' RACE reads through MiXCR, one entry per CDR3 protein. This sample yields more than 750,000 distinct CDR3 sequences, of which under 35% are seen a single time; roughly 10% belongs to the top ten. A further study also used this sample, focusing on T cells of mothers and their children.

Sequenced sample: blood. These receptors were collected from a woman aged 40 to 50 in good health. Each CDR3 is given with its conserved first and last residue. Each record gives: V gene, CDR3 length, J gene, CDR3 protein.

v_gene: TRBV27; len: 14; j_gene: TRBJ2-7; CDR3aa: CASSPYGERYEQYF
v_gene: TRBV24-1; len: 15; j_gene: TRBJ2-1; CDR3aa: CATSEEGRGGNEQFF
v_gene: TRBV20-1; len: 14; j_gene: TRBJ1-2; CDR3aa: CSARGTGTGDGYTF
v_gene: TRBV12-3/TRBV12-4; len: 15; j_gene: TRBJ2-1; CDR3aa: CASSRPGTGINEQFF
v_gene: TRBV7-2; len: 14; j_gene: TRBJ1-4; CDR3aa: CASSLSGFREKLFF
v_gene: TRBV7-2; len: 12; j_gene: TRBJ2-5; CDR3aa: CASSRRVETQYF
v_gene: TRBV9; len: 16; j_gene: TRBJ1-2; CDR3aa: CASSVTVGISNYGYTF
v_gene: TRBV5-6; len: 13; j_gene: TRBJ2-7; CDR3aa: CASSQDRTYEQYF
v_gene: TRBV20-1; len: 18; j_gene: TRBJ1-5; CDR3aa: CSARDSGQGDYSNQPQHF
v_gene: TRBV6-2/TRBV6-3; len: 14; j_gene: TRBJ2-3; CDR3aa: CASRRQGGGDTQYF
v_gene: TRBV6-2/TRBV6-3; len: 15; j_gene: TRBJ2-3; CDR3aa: CASSSGTSDTDTQYF
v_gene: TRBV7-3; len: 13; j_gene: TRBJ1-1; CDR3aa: CASSASLNTEAFF
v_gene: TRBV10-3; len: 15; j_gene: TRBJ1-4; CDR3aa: CAISEWGTGSEKLFF
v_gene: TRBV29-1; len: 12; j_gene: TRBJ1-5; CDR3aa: CSVGGWGQPQHF
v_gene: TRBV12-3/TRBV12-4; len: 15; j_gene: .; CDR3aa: CASSFWGDTPYEQYF
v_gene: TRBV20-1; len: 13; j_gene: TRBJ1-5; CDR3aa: CSAKRKDNQPQHF
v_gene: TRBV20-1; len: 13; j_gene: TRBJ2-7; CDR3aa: CSASSTFSYEQYF
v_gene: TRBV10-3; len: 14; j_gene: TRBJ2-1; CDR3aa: CAIRTSGDYNEQFF
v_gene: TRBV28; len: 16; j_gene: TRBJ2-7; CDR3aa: CASSSMGAGRPYEQYF
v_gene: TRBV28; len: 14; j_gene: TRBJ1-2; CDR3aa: CASSFGSLIYGYTF
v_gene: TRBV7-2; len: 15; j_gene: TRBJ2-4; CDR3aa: CASSARDRGKNIQYF
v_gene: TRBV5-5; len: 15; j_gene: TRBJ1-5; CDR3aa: CASSLAGAVEQPQHF
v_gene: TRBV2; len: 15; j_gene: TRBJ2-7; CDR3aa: CASSDTRLASYEQYF
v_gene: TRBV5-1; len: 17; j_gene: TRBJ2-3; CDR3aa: CASSLAGSRSTPDTQYF
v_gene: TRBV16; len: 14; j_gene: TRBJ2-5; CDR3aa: CAKQGTSTRETQYF
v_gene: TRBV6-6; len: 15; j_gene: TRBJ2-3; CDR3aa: CASNVQGGGTDTQYF
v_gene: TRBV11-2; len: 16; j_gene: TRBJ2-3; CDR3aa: CASSLGSYGDTDTQYF
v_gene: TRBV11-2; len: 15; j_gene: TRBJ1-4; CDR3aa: CASSLVGQKNEKLFF
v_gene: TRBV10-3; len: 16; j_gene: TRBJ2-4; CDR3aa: CAISESMGPSKNIQYF
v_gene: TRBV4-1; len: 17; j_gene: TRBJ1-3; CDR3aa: CASSSSGARRSGNTIYF
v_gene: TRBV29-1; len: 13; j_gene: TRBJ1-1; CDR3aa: CSVARQMNTEAFF
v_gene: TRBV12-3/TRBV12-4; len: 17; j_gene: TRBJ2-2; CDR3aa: CASSLELDSANTGELFF
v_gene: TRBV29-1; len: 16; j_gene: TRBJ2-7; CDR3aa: CSVEDLGLAGGLEQYF
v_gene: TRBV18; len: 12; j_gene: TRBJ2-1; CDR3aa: CASSPYNGEQFF
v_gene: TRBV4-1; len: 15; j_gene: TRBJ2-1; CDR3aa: CASSQRTSGDNEQFF
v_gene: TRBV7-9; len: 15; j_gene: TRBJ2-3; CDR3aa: CASSRTWEGADTQYF
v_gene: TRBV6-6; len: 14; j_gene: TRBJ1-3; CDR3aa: CASTLTGQGNTIYF
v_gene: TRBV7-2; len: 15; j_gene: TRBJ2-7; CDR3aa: CASQPDTGSFYEQYF
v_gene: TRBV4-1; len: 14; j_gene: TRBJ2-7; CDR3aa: CASSQFDYSYEQYF
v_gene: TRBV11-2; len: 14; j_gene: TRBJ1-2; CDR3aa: CASAPTNTNYGYTF
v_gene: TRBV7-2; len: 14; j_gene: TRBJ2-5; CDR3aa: CASSPTGPRETQYF
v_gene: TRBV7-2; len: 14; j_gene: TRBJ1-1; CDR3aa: CASSRDVSLGEAFF
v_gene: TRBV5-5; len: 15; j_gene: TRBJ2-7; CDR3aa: CASSFLAGLTYEQYF
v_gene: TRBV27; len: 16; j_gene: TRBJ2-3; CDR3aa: CASSSLGQGSEDTQYF
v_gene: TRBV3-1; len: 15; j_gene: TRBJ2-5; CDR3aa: CASSQDHGSPETQYF